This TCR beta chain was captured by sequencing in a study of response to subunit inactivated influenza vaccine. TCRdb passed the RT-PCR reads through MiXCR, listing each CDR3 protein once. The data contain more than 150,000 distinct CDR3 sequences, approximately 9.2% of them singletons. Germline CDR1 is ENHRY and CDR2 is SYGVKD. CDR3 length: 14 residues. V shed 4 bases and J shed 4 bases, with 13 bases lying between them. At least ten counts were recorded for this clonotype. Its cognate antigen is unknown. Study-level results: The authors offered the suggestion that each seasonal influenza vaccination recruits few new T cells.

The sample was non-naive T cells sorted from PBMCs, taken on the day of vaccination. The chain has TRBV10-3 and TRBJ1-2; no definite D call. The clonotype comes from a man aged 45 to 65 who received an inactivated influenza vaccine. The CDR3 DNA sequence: TGTGCCATCAGTGCCTTGGATTTGGCCTATGGCTACACCTTC. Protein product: CAISALDLAYGYTF.